This TCR beta chain was sequenced during a study of T cells after yellow fever vaccination. Study information: Low-cell-number fractions were prepared with SMART-Seq v4 Ultra Low Input.

Template-switching 5'RACE yielded the TCR cDNA; a universal primer site and UMIs were added in the process. TCRdb re-derived calls from the 5' RACE reads in MiXCR, one entry per CDR3 protein. Here the sample spans about 580,000 distinct CDR3 sequences, about a sixth being singletons. This CDR3 is 17 amino acids long. The V end was cut by 5 bases, the J end by 5 bases, with 21 bases between. Germline CDR1 and CDR2: MNHEY and SMNVEV (reference sequence). The sample consisted of PBMCs, taken 5 days after the first yellow fever vaccination. The clonotype originates from a young man who received the YFV17D yellow fever vaccine. The genes are TRBV27 and TRBJ1-4, with D possibly matching TRBD1 (5 bases). In nucleotides, the CDR3 is TGTGCCAGCAGTCTATGGGGCGAGGGCAAATACAATGAAAAACTGTTTTTT. As protein: CASSLWGEGKYNEKLFF.